The 16 T cell receptor beta chains in this list originate from one sample, sequenced in a study of blood T cell repertoires in COVID-19. Produced via immunoSEQ multiplex PCR; TCRdb's table is partial and in-frame only. This sample has tens of thousands of clones; 70% to 80% occur once, and the top ten carry approximately 25%. The sequenced sample consisted of peripheral blood. All receptors come from a human donor in a cohort sampled during active COVID-19.

The chain combines TRBV13 with TRBJ2-1, with TRBD2 matching over 13 bases. The CDR3 totals 17 residues. Trimming at V came to 5 bases and at J to 12 bases, leaving 16 bases not matched to a gene. CDR1 PRHDT and CDR2 FYEKMQ come from the germline V gene (reference sequence). This chain's CDR3 is CASSLVEGTSGNGGQFF. The CDR3 DNA reads as TGTGCCAGCAGCCTAGTAGAAGGGACTAGCGGGAATGGCGGGCAGTTCTTC.

The chain uses TRBV19 and TRBJ2-3, with TRBD1 matching over 7 bases. Per the germline V gene, CDR1 is LNHDA and CDR2 is SQIVND (reference sequence). CDR3 length: 14 amino acids. Losses at the gene ends were 11 bases for V and 5 bases for J; bases not matched to a gene: 13. CDR3 coding DNA: TGTGCCTCGAGGGACAGCGGTTCGGTAGATACGCAGTATTTT. Translating gives CASRDSGSVDTQYF.

The chain links TRBV7-2 to TRBJ1-2, with a tentative D call TRBD1 (6 bases). The germline CDR1 and CDR2 sequences are SGHTA and FQGNSA. Trimming pared 5 bases from V and 0 bases from J, leaving 13 bases between. This CDR3 contains 15 residues. This CDR3 reads CASSPGTLTNYGYTF. Written as DNA, the CDR3 is TGTGCCAGCAGCCCCGGGACACTTACTAACTATGGCTACACCTTC.

The J gene is TRBJ2-2, the V gene TRBV6-6; D unclear. CDR1 and CDR2 (germline): MNHNY, SVGAGI (reference sequence). The length of the CDR3 is 14 residues. Trimming shortened V by 3 bases and J by 6 bases, and 11 bases separated the two germline ends. The chain's CDR3 is CASSYHMRPGELFF. In DNA, the CDR3 is TGTGCCAGCAGTTATCACATGAGGCCCGGGGAGCTGTTTTTT.

This chain connects TRBV10-3 to TRBJ2-7, with D perhaps matching TRBD2 (6 bases). V gave up 0 bases and J gave up 4 bases, with 10 bases separating them. Germline V lookup: CDR1 ENHRY, CDR2 SYGVKD. The CDR3 runs 14 residues. The CDR3 reads CAISESGTWYEQYF. For the CDR3, the DNA is TGTGCCATCAGTGAGTCGGGGACTTGGTACGAGCAGTACTTC.

This clone has just a few counts. The gene calls are TRBV19 and TRBJ2-7; 15 bases fit TRBD2. Trimming at V came to 10 bases and at J to 6 bases, leaving 16 bases not matched to a gene. This CDR3 spans 17 amino acids. The germline V gene has CDR1 LNHDA and CDR2 SQIVND (reference sequence). Here the CDR3 DNA reads TGTGCCACCACAGCCGGACTAGCGGGAGGGCCGGTGTCCGAGCAGTACTTC. It codes for CATTAGLAGGPVSEQYF.

The chain has TRBV5-1 and TRBJ2-7; tentative D call: TRBD2 (5 bases). V lost 3 bases and J lost 5, with 15 bases in between. The CDR3 covers 14 residues. Germline CDR1 reads SGHRS; CDR2 reads YFSETQ. Here the CDR3 DNA reads TGCGCCAGCAGCTGGGGAGAACTAGGGAACGAGCAGTACTTC. Amino acid sequence: CASSWGELGNEQYF.

The rearrangement joins TRBV5-8 to TRBJ2-7; TRBD1 aligns across 10 bases. This CDR3 spans 13 amino acids. Germline V gene sequence: CDR1 SGHTS, CDR2 YDEGEE. V trimming: 4 bases; J trimming: 3 bases; junction bases outside the gene matches: 1. CDR3 DNA: TGTGCCAGCAGCCGGGACAGGGGCTACGAGCAGTACTTC. Its protein is CASSRDRGYEQYF. The variable domain in full, with the rest retrieved from reference TRBV5-8 and TRBJ2-7, is EAGVTQSPTHLIKTRGQQATLRCSPISGHTSVYWYQQALGLGLQFLLWYDEGEERNRGNFPPRFSGRQFPNYSSELNVNALELEDSALYLCASSRDRGYEQYFGPGTRLTVT.

CDR3 bases: TGTGCCACCAGTGATGCTAGCGGGAGACGCGATGAGCAGTTCTTC. Translation gives CATSDASGRRDEQFF. This chain uses TRBV24-1 with TRBJ2-1, with TRBD2 matching 10 bases. The CDR3 spans 15 residues. Germline CDR1 is KGHDR and CDR2 is SFDVKD. After removal of 3 bases from V and 8 bases from J, the junction contained 6 bases not matched to a gene.

V usage is TRBV28 and J usage is TRBJ2-5; no reliable D call. The V and J ends lost 7 bases and 5 bases respectively, with 20 bases between them. Germline V gene data show CDR1 as MDHEN and CDR2 as SYDVKM. The CDR3 has 15 amino acids. CDR3 sequence: CASTTPPGHRETQYF. CDR3 DNA sequence: TGTGCCAGCACCACCCCCCCGGGTCATAGGGAGACCCAGTACTTC.

This clone was picked up a small number of times. J is TRBJ2-7 and V is TRBV28; 10 nucleotides agree with TRBD2. Germline CDR1 MDHEN, CDR2 SYDVKM. This CDR3 spans 17 amino acids. The ends lost 7 bases at V and 2 bases at J; junction bases unmatched: 14. The CDR3 loop is CASMGPKLAGSAYEQYF. CDR3 in DNA: TGTGCCAGCATGGGGCCAAAACTAGCGGGATCCGCCTACGAGCAGTACTTC.

This chain links TRBV2 with TRBJ2-2; 8 bases align to TRBD2. This CDR3 is 17 amino acids long. Unmatched junction bases numbered 12, after V lost 6 bases and J lost 3 bases. CDR1 and CDR2 (germline): SNHLY, FYNNEI. CDR3 amino acids: CASSRAGAVPYTGELFF. CDR3 coding DNA: TGTGCCAGCAGCCGAGCGGGAGCCGTACCTTACACCGGGGAGCTGTTTTTT.

This clone was observed many times. The chain links TRBV6-4 to TRBJ1-4; TRBD1 matches 11 bases. The junction had 17 bases not matched to a gene; V was cut back by 0 bases and J by 8 bases. Germline values: CDR1 MRHNA, CDR2 SNTAGT. The CDR3 sequence is 20 residues long. The CDR3 DNA reads as TGTGCCAGCAGTGACTCAATATTTGGACAGGGGGCTCCGGATCGGGAAAAACTGTTTTTT. Its translation is CASSDSIFGQGAPDREKLFF.

J is TRBJ2-3 and V is TRBV6-5, with 7 bases identical to TRBD1. J was trimmed by 0 bases and V by 10 bases; bases with no gene match: 10. Germline CDR1 is MNHEY and CDR2 is SVGAGI. The CDR3 loop spans 15 amino acids. The CDR3 bases are TGTGCCACCATAGAAGACAGGGCCAGCACAGATACGCAGTATTTT. Protein sequence: CATIEDRASTDTQYF.

V and J are TRBV18 and TRBJ1-1; 7 positions agree with TRBD1. J lost 1 base, V lost 3 bases, and 5 bases had no gene match. From germline, CDR1 is KGHSH and CDR2 LQKENI. The CDR3 runs to 15 residues. As DNA, the CDR3 is TGTGCCAGCTCACCGGAGACAGGGACGAACACTGAAGCTTTCTTT. Translated, it gives CASSPETGTNTEAFF.

The genes are TRBV10-3 and TRBJ2-3, with 13 bases fitting TRBD2. The CDR3 is made up of 17 amino acids. Trimming removed 2 bases from V and 1 base from J; junction bases left unmatched: 3. Germline V gene data show CDR1 as ENHRY and CDR2 as SYGVKD. CDR3 sequence: CAISEPTSGRGTDTQYF. CDR3 coding DNA: TGTGCCATCAGTGAGCCAACTAGCGGGAGGGGCACAGATACGCAGTATTTT.